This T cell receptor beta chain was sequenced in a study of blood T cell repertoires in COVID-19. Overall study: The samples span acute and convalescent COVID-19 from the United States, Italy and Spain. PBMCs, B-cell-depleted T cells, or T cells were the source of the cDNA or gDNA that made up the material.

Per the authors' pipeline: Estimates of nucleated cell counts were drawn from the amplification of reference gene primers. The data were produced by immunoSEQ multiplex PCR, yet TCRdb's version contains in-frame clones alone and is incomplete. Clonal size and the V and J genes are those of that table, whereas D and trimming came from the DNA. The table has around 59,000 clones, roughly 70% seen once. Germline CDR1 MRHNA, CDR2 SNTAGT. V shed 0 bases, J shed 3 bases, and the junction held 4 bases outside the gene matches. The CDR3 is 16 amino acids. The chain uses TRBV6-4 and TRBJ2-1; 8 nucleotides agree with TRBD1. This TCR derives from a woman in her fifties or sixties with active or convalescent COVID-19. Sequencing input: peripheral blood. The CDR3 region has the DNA TGTGCCAGCAGTGACTCGTCAGGGGGCGACTACAATGAGCAGTTCTTC. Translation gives CASSDSSGGDYNEQFF.